Listed below are T cell receptor beta chains from one sample, sequenced in a study of radiotherapy plus CTLA-4 blockade in lung cancer. Libraries were prepared by immunoSEQ multiplex PCR; TCRdb keeps only in-frame clonotypes and omits some of them. This table has tens of thousands of clones, under 85% appearing once. Material: peripheral blood, obtained from a patient treated with radiotherapy plus ipilimumab. These receptors came from a human donor with non-small cell lung cancer who had a partial response to radiotherapy plus ipilimumab. The CDR3 runs from the conserved cysteine through the conserved F or W. A D gene is named only where the DNA matches it firmly. For some rows the clone size is stated as once, few or many, or as a class when expanded; others skip it.

>TRBV19|13|TRBJ1-2|TRBD1|NA
TGTGCCAGTAGTATCGACAGGGCAGGAGGCTACACCTTC
CASSIDRAGGYTF
>TRBV6-5|15|TRBJ2-3|TRBD2|NA
TGTGCCAGCAGTTACCTGTCGGGGGGGCGGGATACGCAGTATTTT
CASSYLSGGRDTQYF
>TRBV5-1|14|TRBJ2-1|NA|NA
TGCGCCAGCAGCCCAAGCACCGCCTACAATGAGCAGTTCTTC
CASSPSTAYNEQFF
>TRBV5-1|16|TRBJ2-5|TRBD2|NA
TGCGCCAGCAGCTTGGATGCCGCGGGGGGGCTAGAGACCCAGTACTTC
CASSLDAAGGLETQYF
>TRBV5-1|15|TRBJ1-6|TRBD1|NA
TGCGCCAGCAGCACTCCGGGACAGGGGGGTTCACCCCTCCACTTT
CASSTPGQGGSPLHF
>TRBV6-1|15|TRBJ2-3|NA|NA
TGTGCCAGCAGTGAAGCGGGACACTCCACAGATACGCAGTATTTT
CASSEAGHSTDTQYF
>TRBV11-2|15|TRBJ2-3|TRBD2|NA
TGTGCCAGCACCTCGGGCGGGGGGATGGCCGATACGCAGTATTTT
CASTSGGGMADTQYF
>TRBV6-5|14|TRBJ1-1|NA|NA
TGTGCCAGCAAGTTACGGCAGGGTGGAACTGAAGCTTTCTTT
CASKLRQGGTEAFF
>TRBV5-1|15|TRBJ2-7|TRBD1|NA
TGCGCCAGCAGCTTGGATGGGACAGCCGCTTACGAGCAGTACTTC
CASSLDGTAAYEQYF
>TRBV11-1|16|TRBJ2-6|TRBD1|once
TGTGCCAGCAGCTACCCCAGGGGGCCTGGGGCCAACGTCCTGACTTTC
CASSYPRGPGANVLTF
>TRBV7-2|15|TRBJ2-1|NA|NA
TGTGCCAGCAGCTTAACCGGGAGCTCCTACAATGAGCAGTTCTTC
CASSLTGSSYNEQFF